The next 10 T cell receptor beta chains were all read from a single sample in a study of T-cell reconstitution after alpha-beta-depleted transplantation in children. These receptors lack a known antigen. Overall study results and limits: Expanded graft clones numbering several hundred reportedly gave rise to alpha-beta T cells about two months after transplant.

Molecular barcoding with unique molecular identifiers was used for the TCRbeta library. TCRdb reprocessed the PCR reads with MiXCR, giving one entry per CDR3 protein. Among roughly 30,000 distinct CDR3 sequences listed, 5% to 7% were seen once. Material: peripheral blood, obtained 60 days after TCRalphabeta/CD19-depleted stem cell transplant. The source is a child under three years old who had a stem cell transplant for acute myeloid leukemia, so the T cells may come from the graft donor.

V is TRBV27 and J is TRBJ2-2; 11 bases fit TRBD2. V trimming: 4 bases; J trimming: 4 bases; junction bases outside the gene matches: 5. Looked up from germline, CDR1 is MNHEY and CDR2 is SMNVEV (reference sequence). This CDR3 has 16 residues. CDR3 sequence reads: CASSSGLAGPTGELFF. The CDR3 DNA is TGTGCCAGCAGTTCCGGACTAGCGGGCCCCACCGGGGAGCTGTTTTTT.

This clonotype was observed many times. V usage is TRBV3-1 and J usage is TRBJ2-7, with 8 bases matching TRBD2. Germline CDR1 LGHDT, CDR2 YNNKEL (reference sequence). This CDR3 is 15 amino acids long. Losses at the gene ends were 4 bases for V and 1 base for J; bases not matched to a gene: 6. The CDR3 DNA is TGTGCCAGCAGCCTTGGACTAGCCCCTTCCTACGAGCAGTACTTC. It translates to CASSLGLAPSYEQYF.

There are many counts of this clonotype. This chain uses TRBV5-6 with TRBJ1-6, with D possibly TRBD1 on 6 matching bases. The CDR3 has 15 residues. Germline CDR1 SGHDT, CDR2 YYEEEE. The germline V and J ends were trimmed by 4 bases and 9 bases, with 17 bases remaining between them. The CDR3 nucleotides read TGTGCCAGCAGCGCCATCAGGGGAGGCGGTTCACCCCTCCACTTT. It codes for CASSAIRGGGSPLHF.

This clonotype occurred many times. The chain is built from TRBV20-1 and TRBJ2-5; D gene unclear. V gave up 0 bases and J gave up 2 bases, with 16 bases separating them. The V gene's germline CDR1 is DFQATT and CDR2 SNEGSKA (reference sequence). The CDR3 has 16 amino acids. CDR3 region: CSARDPTAPLQETQYF. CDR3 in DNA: TGCAGTGCTAGAGATCCTACAGCTCCTTTACAAGAGACCCAGTACTTC.

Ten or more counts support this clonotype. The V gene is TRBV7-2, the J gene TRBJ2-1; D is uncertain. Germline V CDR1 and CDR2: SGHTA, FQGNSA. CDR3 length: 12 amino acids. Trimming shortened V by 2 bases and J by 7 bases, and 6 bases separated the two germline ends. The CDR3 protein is CASSLRWNEQFF. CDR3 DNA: TGTGCCAGCAGCTTAAGGTGGAATGAGCAGTTCTTC.

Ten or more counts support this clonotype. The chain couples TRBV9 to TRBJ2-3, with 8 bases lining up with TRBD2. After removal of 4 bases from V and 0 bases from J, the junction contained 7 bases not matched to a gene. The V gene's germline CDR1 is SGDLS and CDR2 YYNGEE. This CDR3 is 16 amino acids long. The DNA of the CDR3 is TGTGCCAGCAGCCCCAGCGGGGGCCCTAGCACAGATACGCAGTATTTT. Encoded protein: CASSPSGGPSTDTQYF.

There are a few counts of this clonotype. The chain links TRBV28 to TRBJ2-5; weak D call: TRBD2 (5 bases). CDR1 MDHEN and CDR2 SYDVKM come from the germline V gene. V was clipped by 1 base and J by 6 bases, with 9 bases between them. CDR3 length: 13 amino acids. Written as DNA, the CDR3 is TGTGCCAGCAGTTTATCCCGGGAACAGACCCAGTACTTC. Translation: CASSLSREQTQYF.

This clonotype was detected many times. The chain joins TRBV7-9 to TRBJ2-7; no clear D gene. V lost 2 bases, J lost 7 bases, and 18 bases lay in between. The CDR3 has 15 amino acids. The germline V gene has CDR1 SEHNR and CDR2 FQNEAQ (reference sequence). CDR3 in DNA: TGTGCCAGCAGCTTAAGTTTTGGGGTCCGTAGGGAGCAGTACTTC. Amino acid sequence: CASSLSFGVRREQYF. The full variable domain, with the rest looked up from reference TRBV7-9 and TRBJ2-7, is DTGVSQNPRHKITKRGQNVTFRCDPISEHNRLYWYRQTLGQGPEFLTYFQNEAQLEKSRLLSDRFSAERPKGSFSTLEIQRTEQGDSAMYLCASSLSFGVRREQYFGPGTRLTVT.

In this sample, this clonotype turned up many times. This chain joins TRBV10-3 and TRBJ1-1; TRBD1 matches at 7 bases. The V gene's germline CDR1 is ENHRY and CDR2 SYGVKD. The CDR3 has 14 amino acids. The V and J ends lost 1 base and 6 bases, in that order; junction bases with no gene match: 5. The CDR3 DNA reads TGTGCCATCAGTGAGTTGAGACAGGGCGCTGAAGCTTTCTTT. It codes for CAISELRQGAEAFF.

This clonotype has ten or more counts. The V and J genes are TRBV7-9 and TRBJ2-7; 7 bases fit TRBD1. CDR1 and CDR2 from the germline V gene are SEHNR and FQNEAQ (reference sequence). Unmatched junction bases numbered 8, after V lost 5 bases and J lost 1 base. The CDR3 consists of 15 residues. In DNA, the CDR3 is TGTGCCAGCAGCGAGAACAGGGACAGTTCCTACGAGCAGTACTTC. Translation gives CASSENRDSSYEQYF.